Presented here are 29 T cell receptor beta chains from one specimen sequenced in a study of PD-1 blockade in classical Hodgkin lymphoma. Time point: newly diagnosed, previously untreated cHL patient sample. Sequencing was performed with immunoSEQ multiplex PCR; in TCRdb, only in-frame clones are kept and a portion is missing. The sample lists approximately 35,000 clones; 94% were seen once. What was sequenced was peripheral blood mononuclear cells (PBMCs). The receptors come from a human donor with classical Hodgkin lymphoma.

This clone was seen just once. CDR3: CASSSTGAYYGYTF. CDR3 in DNA: TGTGCCAGCAGCTCGACCGGGGCCTACTATGGCTACACCTTC. V usage is TRBV7-2 and J usage is TRBJ1-2, with D tentatively TRBD1 (5 bases). Germline CDR1 SGHTA, CDR2 FQGNSA. V lost 4 bases and J 3 bases, leaving 12 bases between the germline ends. This CDR3 region has 14 residues.

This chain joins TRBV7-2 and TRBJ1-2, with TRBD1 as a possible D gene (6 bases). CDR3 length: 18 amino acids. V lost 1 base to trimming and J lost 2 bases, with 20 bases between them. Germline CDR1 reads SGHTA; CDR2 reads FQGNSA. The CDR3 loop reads CASSLGIWGRVSNYGYTF. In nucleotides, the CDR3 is TGTGCCAGCAGCTTAGGTATTTGGGGGCGCGTTTCCAACTATGGCTACACCTTC.

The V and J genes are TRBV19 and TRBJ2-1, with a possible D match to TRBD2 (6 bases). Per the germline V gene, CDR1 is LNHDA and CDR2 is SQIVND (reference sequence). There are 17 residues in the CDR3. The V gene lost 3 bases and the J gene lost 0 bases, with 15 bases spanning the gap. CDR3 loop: CASSIELAPSSYNEQFF. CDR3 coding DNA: TGTGCCAGTAGTATCGAACTAGCTCCCAGCTCCTACAATGAGCAGTTCTTC.

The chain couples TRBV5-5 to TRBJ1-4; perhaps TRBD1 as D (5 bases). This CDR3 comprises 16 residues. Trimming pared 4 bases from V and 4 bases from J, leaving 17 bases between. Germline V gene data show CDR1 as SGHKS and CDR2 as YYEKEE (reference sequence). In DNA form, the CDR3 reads TGTGCCAGCAGCCCTTTCCGGGGGTCGGGTAATGAAAAACTGTTTTTT. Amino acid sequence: CASSPFRGSGNEKLFF.

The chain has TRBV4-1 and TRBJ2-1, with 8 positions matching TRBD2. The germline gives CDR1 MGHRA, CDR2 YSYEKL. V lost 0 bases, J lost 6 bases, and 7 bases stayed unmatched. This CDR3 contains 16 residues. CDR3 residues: CASSQEQAGGLNEQFF. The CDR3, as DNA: TGCGCCAGCAGCCAAGAACAGGCGGGGGGCCTCAATGAGCAGTTCTTC.

CDR3 loop: CASSLGPGPLNYGYTF. The CDR3 DNA reads TGTGCCAGCAGCTTAGGTCCGGGACCTTTAAACTATGGCTACACCTTC. The chain combines TRBV7-2 with TRBJ1-2; D perhaps matches TRBD1 (5 bases). The CDR3 length is 16 residues. The germline gives CDR1 SGHTA, CDR2 FQGNSA. V was trimmed by 1 base and J by 2 bases, leaving 14 bases between them.

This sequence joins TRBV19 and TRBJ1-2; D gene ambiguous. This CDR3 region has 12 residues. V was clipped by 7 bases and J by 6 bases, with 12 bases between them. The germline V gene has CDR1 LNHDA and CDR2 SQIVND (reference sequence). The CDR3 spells CASTPLINGYTF. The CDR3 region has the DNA TGTGCCAGTACCCCCCTCATAAATGGCTACACCTTC.

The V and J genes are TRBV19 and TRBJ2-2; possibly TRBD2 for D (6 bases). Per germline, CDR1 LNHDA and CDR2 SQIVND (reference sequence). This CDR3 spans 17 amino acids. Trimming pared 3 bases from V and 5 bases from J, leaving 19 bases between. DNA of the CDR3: TGTGCCAGTAGTATTGGGCGGGGAAGTGGAGGGACCGGGGAGCTGTTTTTT. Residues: CASSIGRGSGGTGELFF.

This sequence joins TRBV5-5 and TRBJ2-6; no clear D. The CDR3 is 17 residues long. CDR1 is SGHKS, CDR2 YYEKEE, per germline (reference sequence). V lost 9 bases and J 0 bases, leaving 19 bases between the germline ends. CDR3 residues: CATTWAASSSGANVLTF. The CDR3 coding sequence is TGTGCCACCACATGGGCAGCAAGTAGCTCTGGGGCCAACGTCCTGACTTTC.

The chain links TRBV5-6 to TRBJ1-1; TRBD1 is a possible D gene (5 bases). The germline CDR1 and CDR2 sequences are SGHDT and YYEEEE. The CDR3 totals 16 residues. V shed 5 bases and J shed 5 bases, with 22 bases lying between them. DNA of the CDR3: TGTGCCAGCAGTTCTGACGTGGGATCCTGGGGGACTGAAGCTTTCTTT. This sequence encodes CASSSDVGSWGTEAFF.

CDR3 DNA sequence: TGTGCCAGCAGTGAATCTCCGGAGCGGGAGGGCAGGGAGACCCAGTACTTC. This sequence encodes CASSESPEREGRETQYF. The chain carries TRBV25-1 and TRBJ2-5, with 10 bases identical to TRBD2. V shed 1 base, J shed 5 bases, and the junction held 10 bases outside the gene matches. The CDR3 covers 17 residues. The germline gives CDR1 MGHDK, CDR2 SYGVNS.

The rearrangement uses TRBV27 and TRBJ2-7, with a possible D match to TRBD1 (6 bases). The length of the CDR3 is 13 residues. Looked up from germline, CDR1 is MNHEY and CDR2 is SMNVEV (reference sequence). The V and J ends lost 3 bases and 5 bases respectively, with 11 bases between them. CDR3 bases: TGTGCCAGCAGTTTGAACAGGGTGGACGAGCAGTACTTC. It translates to CASSLNRVDEQYF.

The CDR3 sequence is CASSRLDPGQGALSSYNEQFF. The CDR3, as DNA: TGCGCCAGCAGCCGACTGGACCCGGGACAGGGGGCCCTAAGCTCCTACAATGAGCAGTTCTTC. The V gene is TRBV4-3, the J gene TRBJ2-1; 12 nucleotides line up with TRBD1. Germline V gene data show CDR1 as LGHNA and CDR2 as YSLEER. V lost 4 bases to trimming and J lost 0 bases; unmatched junction nucleotides: 16. The CDR3 loop spans 21 amino acids.

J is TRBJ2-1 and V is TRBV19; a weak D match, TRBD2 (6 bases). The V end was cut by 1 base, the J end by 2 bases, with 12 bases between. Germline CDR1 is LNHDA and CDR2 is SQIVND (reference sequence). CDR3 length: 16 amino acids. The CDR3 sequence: CASSIVLAGPYNEQFF. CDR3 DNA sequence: TGTGCCAGTAGTATAGTACTAGCAGGTCCCTACAATGAGCAGTTCTTC.

The CDR3 DNA is TGTGCCAGCAGCCTACGTCGTGAAGCTTTCTTT. Translating it yields CASSLRREAFF. This sequence joins TRBV28 and TRBJ1-1, with no clear D. Trimming stripped 6 bases from V and 7 bases from J, with 9 bases between. CDR1 is MDHEN and CDR2 is SYDVKM in the germline V gene. The CDR3 has 11 residues.

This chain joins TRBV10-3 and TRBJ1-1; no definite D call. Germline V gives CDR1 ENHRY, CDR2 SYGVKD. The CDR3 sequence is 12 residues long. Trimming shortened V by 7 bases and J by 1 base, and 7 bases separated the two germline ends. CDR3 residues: CAITSGNTEAFF. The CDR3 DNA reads TGTGCCATCACGTCGGGGAACACTGAAGCTTTCTTT.

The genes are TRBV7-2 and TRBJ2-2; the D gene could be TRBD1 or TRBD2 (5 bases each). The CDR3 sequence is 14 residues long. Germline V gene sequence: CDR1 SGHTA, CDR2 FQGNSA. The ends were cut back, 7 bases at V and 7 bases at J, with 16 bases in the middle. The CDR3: CASTQGTGYGELFF. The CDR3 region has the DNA TGTGCCAGCACCCAGGGAACGGGGTACGGGGAGCTGTTTTTT. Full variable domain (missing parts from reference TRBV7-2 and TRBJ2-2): GAGVSQSPSNKVTEKGKDVELRCDPISGHTALYWYRQSLGQGLEFLIYFQGNSAPDKSGLPSDRFSAERTGGSVSTLTIQRTQQEDSAVYLCASTQGTGYGELFFGEGSRLTVL.

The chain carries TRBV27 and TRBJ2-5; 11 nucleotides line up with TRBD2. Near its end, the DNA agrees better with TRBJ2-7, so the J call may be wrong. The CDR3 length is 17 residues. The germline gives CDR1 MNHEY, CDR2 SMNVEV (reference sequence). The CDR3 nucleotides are TGTGCCAGCAGTTCCCCCCGGACTAGCGGGCGTCTAAACGAGCAGTACTTC. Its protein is CASSSPRTSGRLNEQYF.

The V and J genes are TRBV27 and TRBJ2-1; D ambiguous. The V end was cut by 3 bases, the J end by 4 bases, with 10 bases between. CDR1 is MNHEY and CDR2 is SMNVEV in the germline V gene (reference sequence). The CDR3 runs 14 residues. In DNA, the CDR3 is TGTGCCAGCAGTTTGTCTCTTACTTACAATGAGCAGTTCTTC. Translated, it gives CASSLSLTYNEQFF.

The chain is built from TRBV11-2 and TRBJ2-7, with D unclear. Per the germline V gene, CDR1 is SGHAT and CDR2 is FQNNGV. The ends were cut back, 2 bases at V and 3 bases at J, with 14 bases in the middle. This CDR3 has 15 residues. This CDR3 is CASSLNRLRFYEQYF. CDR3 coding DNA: TGTGCCAGCAGCTTAAACCGGCTGAGATTCTACGAGCAGTACTTC.

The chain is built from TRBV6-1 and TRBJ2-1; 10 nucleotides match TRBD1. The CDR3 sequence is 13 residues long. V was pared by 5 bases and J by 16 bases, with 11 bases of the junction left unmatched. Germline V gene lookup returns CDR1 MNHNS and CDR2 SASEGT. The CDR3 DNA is TGTGCCAGCAGTCTCTCCCCCGGGACAGGGGAATTCTTC. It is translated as CASSLSPGTGEFF.

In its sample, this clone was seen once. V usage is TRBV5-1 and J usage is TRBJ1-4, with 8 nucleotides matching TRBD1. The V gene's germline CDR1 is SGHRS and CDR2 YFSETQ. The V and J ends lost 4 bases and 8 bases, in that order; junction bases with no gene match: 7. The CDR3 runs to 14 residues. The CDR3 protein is CASSETGGVEKLFF. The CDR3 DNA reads TGCGCCAGCAGCGAAACAGGGGGGGTAGAAAAACTGTTTTTT.

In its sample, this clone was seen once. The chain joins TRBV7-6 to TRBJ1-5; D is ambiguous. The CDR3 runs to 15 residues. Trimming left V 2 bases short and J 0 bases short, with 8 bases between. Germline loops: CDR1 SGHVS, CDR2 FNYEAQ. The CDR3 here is CASSLRPGSNQPQHF. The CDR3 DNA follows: TGTGCCAGCAGCTTAAGGCCTGGTAGCAATCAGCCCCAGCATTTT.

The CDR3 bases are TGTGCCAGCAGTGGGAGGGCCCCAGGAAACATTCAGTACTTC. It translates to CASSGRAPGNIQYF. The chain joins TRBV27 to TRBJ2-4; the match to TRBD2 covers 7 bases. V was pared by 5 bases and J by 6 bases, with 7 bases of the junction left unmatched. CDR3 length: 14 amino acids. Germline lookup yields CDR1 MNHEY and CDR2 SMNVEV (reference sequence).

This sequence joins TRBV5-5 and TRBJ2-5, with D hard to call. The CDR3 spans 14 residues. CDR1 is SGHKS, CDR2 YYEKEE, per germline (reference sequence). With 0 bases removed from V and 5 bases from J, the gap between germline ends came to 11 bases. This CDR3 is CASSLAGEMETQYF. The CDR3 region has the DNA TGTGCCAGCAGCTTGGCCGGAGAGATGGAGACCCAGTACTTC.

The CDR3 DNA sequence: TGTGCCAGCAGCCTCCAACTTTCAACTAATGAAAAACTGTTTTTT. The encoded protein is CASSLQLSTNEKLFF. This chain uses TRBV5-8 with TRBJ1-4; D remains ambiguous. The germline CDR1 and CDR2 sequences are SGHTS and YDEGEE. The CDR3 totals 15 residues. V was cut by 4 bases and J by 0 bases, with 10 bases left in between.

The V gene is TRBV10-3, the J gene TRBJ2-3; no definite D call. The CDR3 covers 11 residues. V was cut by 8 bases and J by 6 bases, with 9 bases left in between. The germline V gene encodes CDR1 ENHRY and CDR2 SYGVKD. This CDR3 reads CAIGEGDTQYF. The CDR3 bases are TGTGCCATCGGGGAAGGGGATACGCAGTATTTT.

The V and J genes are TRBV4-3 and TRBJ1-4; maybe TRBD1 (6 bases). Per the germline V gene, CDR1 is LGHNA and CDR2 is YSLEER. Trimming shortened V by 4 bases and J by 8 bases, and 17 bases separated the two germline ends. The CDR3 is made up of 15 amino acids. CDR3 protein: CASSRLTGTYEKLFF. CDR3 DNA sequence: TGCGCCAGCAGCCGGTTAACAGGGACCTACGAAAAACTGTTTTTT.

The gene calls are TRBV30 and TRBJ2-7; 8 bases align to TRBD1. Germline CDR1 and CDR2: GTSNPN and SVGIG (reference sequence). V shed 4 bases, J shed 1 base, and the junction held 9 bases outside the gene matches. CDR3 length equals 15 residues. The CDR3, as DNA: TGTGCCTGGACTGACGGGACAGGCGATTCCTACGAGCAGTACTTC. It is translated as CAWTDGTGDSYEQYF.